The 21 T cell receptor beta chains reported below all come from one sample, sequenced in a study of shared clonotypes between healthy human individuals. Repertoires were generated with immunoSEQ multiplex PCR, while TCRdb's copy carries only in-frame clones and drops some. Found here are 730,000 or so clones, less than 80% of them singletons; the top ten hold approximately 2%. Specimen: memory CD4+ T cells sorted from blood. This sample's subset: CD45RA-negative fraction. The receptors come from a woman under 40 in good health.

This clone has only a few counts. Other DNA sequences in the same sample also yield this CDR3. The V and J genes are TRBV19 and TRBJ2-1; 8 bases align to TRBD2. V was pared by 1 base and J by 2 bases, with 4 bases of the junction left unmatched. Germline V CDR1 and CDR2: LNHDA, SQIVND (reference sequence). There are 16 residues in the CDR3. CDR3 DNA sequence: TGTGCCAGTAGTATAGGCGCGGGGGGCCCCTACAATGAGCAGTTCTTC. This translates into CASSIGAGGPYNEQFF.

This clone was detected only once. J is TRBJ2-1 and V is TRBV11-3, with D maybe TRBD2 (5 bases). The CDR3 contains 15 residues. In germline, CDR1 is SGHNT, CDR2 YENEEA. The V end was cut by 1 base, the J end by 6 bases, with 13 bases between. The CDR3, as DNA: TGTGCCAGCAGCTTAGTAACGGGAAGGGTCAATGAGCAGTTCTTC. Translated, it gives CASSLVTGRVNEQFF.

The chain carries TRBV7-2 and TRBJ2-7; 9 bases map to TRBD2. The germline CDR1 and CDR2 sequences are SGHTA and FQGNSA. With 4 bases clipped from V and 6 bases from J, the junction kept 7 bases outside the gene matches. The CDR3 is 14 amino acids. This chain's CDR3 is CASSSASGNVEQYF. The CDR3 nucleotides are TGTGCCAGCAGCTCTGCTAGCGGGAATGTCGAGCAGTACTTC.

J is TRBJ1-5 and V is TRBV19; D is unresolved. The V gene's germline CDR1 is LNHDA and CDR2 SQIVND (reference sequence). The CDR3 has 13 amino acids. V gave up 2 bases and J gave up 7 bases, with 9 bases separating them. DNA of the CDR3: TGTGCCAGTAGTATAAATGAGGGCCAGCCCCAGCATTTT. Its protein product is CASSINEGQPQHF.

This rearrangement joins TRBV6-6 to TRBJ1-5; D remains unclear. Looked up from germline, CDR1 is MNHNY and CDR2 is SVGAGI (reference sequence). The CDR3 has 15 amino acids. V lost 0 bases and J lost 0, with 6 bases in between. As DNA, the CDR3 is TGTGCCAGCAGTTACTCGAATCCTAGCAATCAGCCCCAGCATTTT. As protein: CASSYSNPSNQPQHF.

The gene calls are TRBV6-5 and TRBJ2-5; the D call may be TRBD1 or TRBD2 (5 bases each). Germline V gene data show CDR1 as MNHEY and CDR2 as SVGAGI. CDR3 size: 15 residues. Trimming cost V 0 bases and J 7 bases, with 15 bases left between them. CDR3: CASSYSRDRVSTQYF. DNA of the CDR3: TGTGCCAGCAGTTACTCGAGGGACCGGGTTTCGACCCAGTACTTC.

This clone has only a few counts. The chain is built from TRBV6-1 and TRBJ1-2, with 7 bases aligning to TRBD1. The J segment lost 8 bases and the V segment lost 5 bases, leaving 5 bases of the junction unmatched. This CDR3 has 12 residues. Germline CDR1 is MNHNS and CDR2 is SASEGT. The CDR3 DNA sequence: TGTGCCAGCAGTCCCAGGGGGGCCGGCTACACCTTC. It is translated as CASSPRGAGYTF.

The chain combines TRBV6-6 with TRBJ2-7, with 9 bases identical to TRBD2. This CDR3 is 16 amino acids long. J lost 5 bases, V lost 0 bases, and 8 bases had no gene match. CDR1 and CDR2 (germline): MNHNY, SVGAGI (reference sequence). The CDR3 here is CASSYSITSGRDEQYF. The CDR3 nucleotides read TGTGCCAGCAGTTACTCGATTACTAGCGGGCGGGACGAGCAGTACTTC.

The rearrangement uses TRBV5-8 and TRBJ1-4; D gene uncertain. CDR3 size: 16 residues. V was shortened by 0 bases and J by 8 bases, with 17 bases between the two germline ends. CDR1 SGHTS and CDR2 YDEGEE come from the germline V gene. The CDR3 reads CASSLGFGPSGEKLFF. CDR3 bases: TGTGCCAGCAGCTTGGGTTTCGGGCCCTCCGGGGAAAAACTGTTTTTT.

This chain connects TRBV11-2 to TRBJ1-2, with D perhaps TRBD1 (6 bases). V lost 4 bases to trimming and J lost 7 bases, with 13 bases between them. The CDR3 is 13 amino acids. The germline gives CDR1 SGHAT, CDR2 FQNNGV. CDR3 sequence: CASSYERTAGYTF. The CDR3 coding sequence is TGTGCCAGCAGCTACGAACGGACAGCTGGCTACACCTTC.

The sample holds one count of this clone. The chain has TRBV18 and TRBJ2-7, with 10 bases lining up with TRBD1. V trimming: 3 bases; J trimming: 1 base; junction bases outside the gene matches: 12. The CDR3 is 18 amino acids. In germline, CDR1 is KGHSH, CDR2 LQKENI. The CDR3 loop is CASSPQRGTGEDSYEQYF. The CDR3 coding sequence is TGTGCCAGCTCACCTCAACGGGGGACAGGGGAGGATTCCTACGAGCAGTACTTC.

For this clone: Other DNA sequences from this sample encode an identical CDR3 as well. The chain uses TRBV5-1 and TRBJ2-5; the D gene is possibly TRBD1 (6 bases). Trimming shortened V by 2 bases and J by 1 base, and 9 bases separated the two germline ends. Germline V gene sequence: CDR1 SGHRS, CDR2 YFSETQ. The CDR3 runs to 14 residues. The DNA of the CDR3 is TGCGCCAGCAGCTTTACAGGGCCCCAAGAGACCCAGTACTTC. Protein product: CASSFTGPQETQYF.

The chain combines TRBV4-1 with TRBJ1-2, with D perhaps TRBD1 (6 bases). The CDR3 is 14 amino acids. With 3 bases removed from V and 3 bases from J, the gap between germline ends came to 11 bases. Germline V gives CDR1 MGHRA, CDR2 YSYEKL. CDR3 protein: CASSQRGGDYGYTF. The CDR3 DNA follows: TGCGCCAGCAGCCAGAGAGGGGGAGACTATGGCTACACCTTC.

This clone came up once. Other nucleotide sequences in the sample specify the same CDR3. The chain employs TRBV6-6 and TRBJ1-5; possibly TRBD1 for D (5 bases). The CDR3 is 15 amino acids. The V and J ends lost 2 bases and 0 bases respectively, with 8 bases between them. In germline, CDR1 is MNHNY, CDR2 SVGAGI (reference sequence). CDR3 in amino acids: CASSYRGSSNQPQHF. CDR3 in DNA: TGTGCCAGCAGTTACAGGGGTTCTAGCAATCAGCCCCAGCATTTT.

CDR3 sequence (DNA): TGTGCCAGCAAACAGGGGGCGGACACAGATACGCAGTATTTT. Translation: CASKQGADTDTQYF. This chain connects TRBV2 to TRBJ2-3; 9 bases agree with TRBD1. The germline V gene has CDR1 SNHLY and CDR2 FYNNEI. Trimming cost V 7 bases and J 2 bases; bases outside gene matches: 4. The CDR3 consists of 14 residues.

This sequence joins TRBV14 and TRBJ2-7; D is uncertain. CDR1 is SGHDN and CDR2 is FVKESK in the germline V gene. The V end was cut by 1 base, the J end by 4 bases, with 5 bases between. This CDR3 is built from 12 residues. The CDR3 bases are TGTGCCAGCAGCCAAGGGCGTTACGAGCAGTACTTC. Its translation: CASSQGRYEQYF.

The rearrangement uses TRBV15 and TRBJ2-3; D not certain. With 3 bases removed from V and 5 bases from J, the gap between germline ends came to 3 bases. The V gene's germline CDR1 is LNHNV and CDR2 YYDKDF (reference sequence). The CDR3 is 11 residues long. The CDR3 loop reads CATSRGDTQYF. The CDR3 coding sequence is TGTGCCACCAGCAGGGGAGATACGCAGTATTTT.

V usage is TRBV27 and J usage is TRBJ1-5; possibly TRBD1 for D (6 bases). This CDR3 is 15 amino acids long. Looked up from germline, CDR1 is MNHEY and CDR2 is SMNVEV (reference sequence). V was trimmed by 3 bases and J by 6 bases, leaving 15 bases between them. The CDR3 is CASSFRWGGPQPQHF. DNA of the CDR3: TGTGCCAGCAGTTTCCGTTGGGGGGGCCCTCAGCCCCAGCATTTT.

The chain is built from TRBV6-5 and TRBJ1-4; perhaps TRBD1 as D (5 bases). The germline V gene encodes CDR1 MNHEY and CDR2 SVGAGI. The CDR3 spans 12 residues. Trimming cost V 8 bases and J 7 bases, with 11 bases left between them. The CDR3 region has the DNA TGTGCCAGCGGGGCCACCCTTGAAAAACTGTTTTTT. Amino acids: CASGATLEKLFF.

With regard to this clone: This same CDR3 is encoded by further DNA sequences in the sample. The V and J genes are TRBV28 and TRBJ2-3; tentatively, D is TRBD2 (5 bases). Germline V CDR1 and CDR2: MDHEN, SYDVKM. Trimming stripped 1 base from V and 6 bases from J, with 5 bases between. The CDR3 extends over 12 amino acids. The CDR3 bases are TGTGCCAGCAGTTTATTAGCGGATACGCAGTATTTT. Translation: CASSLLADTQYF.

This clone was recorded many times. This chain uses TRBV5-6 with TRBJ2-7; 9 nucleotides line up with TRBD1. The CDR3 length is 13 residues. V was pared by 8 bases and J by 5 bases, with 8 bases of the junction left unmatched. Germline lookup yields CDR1 SGHDT and CDR2 YYEEEE. The CDR3 DNA sequence: TGTGCCAGTGCCCGGGACAGGGCCAACGAGCAGTACTTC. This sequence encodes CASARDRANEQYF.